Listed here is a single T cell receptor (beta chain). Its antigen is unknown. These data originate in a study of T cells after yellow fever vaccination. Germline loops: CDR1 SGHTA, CDR2 FQGNSA. V lost 5 bases to trimming and J lost 11 bases, with 25 bases between them. The CDR3 runs to 16 residues. Study results and caveats: Weaker in magnitude, the secondary response showed a faster peak on day 5 versus 15. There was a possibility that FACS-sorted repertoires contained abundant clonotypes contaminating from the bulk population. A limited proportion of clonotypes was detected within both the CD4 and CD8 compartments.

The study made its TCR cDNA through 5'RACE template switching. That step introduced a universal primer site along with UMIs. Using its own MiXCR run on the 5' RACE reads, TCRdb lists one record per CDR3 protein. The data show some 99,000 distinct CDR3 sequences, with under 7% seen just once and about two fifths held by the top ten. This chain connects TRBV7-2 to TRBJ2-4; D possibly corresponds to TRBD1 (6 bases). This clonotype was obtained from a man between 18 and 29 years old who received the YFV17D yellow fever vaccine. Sequenced material: CD8+ T cells sorted from PBMCs, taken 10 days after the yellow fever booster vaccination. CDR3 protein: CASSETGLRGFTVQYF. CDR3 bases: TGTGCCAGCAGCGAGACAGGATTGAGGGGTTTTACGGTTCAGTACTTC.